The 27 T cell receptor beta chains below all came from one sample that was sequenced in a study of cytomegalovirus exposure and HLA in healthy donors. A multiplex PCR was run with 60 Vbeta primers and 13 Jbeta primers. Some clones are missing from TCRdb's copy, which holds only in-frame ones; the method was immunoSEQ multiplex PCR. Across roughly 140,000 clones, the top ten clones capture roughly 2.7% of the sample. Specimen: PBMCs. These receptors were taken from a man aged 35-49 years in good health and CMV-seronegative.

The genes are TRBV5-1 and TRBJ2-5; D possibly corresponds to TRBD2 (6 bases). V shed 4 bases and J shed 0 bases, with 16 bases lying between them. Germline CDR1 reads SGHRS; CDR2 reads YFSETQ. This CDR3 has 16 amino acids. The CDR3: CASSGGVRGNQETQYF. The CDR3 nucleotides read TGCGCCAGCAGCGGCGGGGTCCGGGGAAACCAAGAGACCCAGTACTTC.

As DNA, the CDR3 is TGTGCCAGCAGCTTAGAGAGACCTAGCTCCTACGAGCAGTACTTC. It translates to CASSLERPSSYEQYF. The J gene is TRBJ2-7, the V gene TRBV7-2, with D uncertain. The CDR3 totals 15 residues. The V end lost 1 base, the J end lost 0 bases, and 10 bases lay between the germline ends. Germline CDR1 reads SGHTA; CDR2 reads FQGNSA.

J is TRBJ1-4 and V is TRBV5-1, with a tentative D call TRBD1 (5 bases). The V end lost 0 bases, the J end lost 4 bases, and 13 bases lay between the germline ends. Per the germline V gene, CDR1 is SGHRS and CDR2 is YFSETQ. The CDR3 is 16 amino acids. The CDR3 region has the DNA TGCGCCAGCAGCTTGGCCGGGAGGGGATATAATGAAAAACTGTTTTTT. This sequence encodes CASSLAGRGYNEKLFF.

The CDR3 loop is CASSYSQGSKSPLHF. In nucleotides, the CDR3 is TGTGCCAGCAGTTACTCGCAGGGGTCGAAGTCACCCCTCCACTTT. The chain joins TRBV6-5 to TRBJ1-6; possibly TRBD1 for D (6 bases). Germline CDR1 is MNHEY and CDR2 is SVGAGI. The V end lost 0 bases, the J end lost 10 bases, and 13 bases lay between the germline ends. The CDR3 totals 15 residues.

The V call is TRBV29-1, the J call TRBJ1-4, with D possibly TRBD1 on 6 matching bases. V lost 5 bases, J lost 3 bases, and 13 bases lay in between. The CDR3 has 14 amino acids. The germline CDR1 and CDR2 sequences are SQVTM and ANQGSEA. This CDR3 is CSVLSAGANEKLFF. As DNA, the CDR3 is TGCAGCGTTCTCAGTGCAGGGGCTAATGAAAAACTGTTTTTT.

The chain carries TRBV4-2 and TRBJ2-7, with 9 bases matching TRBD2. V trimming: 4 bases; J trimming: 3 bases; junction bases outside the gene matches: 4. Per germline, CDR1 LGHNA and CDR2 YNFKEQ. This CDR3 has 14 amino acids. This CDR3 reads CASSLAGARYEQYF. The CDR3 DNA is TGTGCCAGCAGCCTAGCGGGGGCCCGCTACGAGCAGTACTTC.

This rearrangement joins TRBV29-1 to TRBJ2-7; perhaps TRBD1 as D (5 bases). Trimming took 0 bases from V and 6 from J, leaving 12 bases between them. Germline CDR1 reads SQVTM; CDR2 reads ANQGSEA. This CDR3 contains 13 residues. The CDR3 sequence: CSVEDRYRPEQYF. The DNA of the CDR3 is TGCAGCGTTGAAGATCGATACAGGCCCGAGCAGTACTTC.

CDR3 in amino acids: CASSLEGGAASYEQYF. The CDR3 DNA reads TGTGCCAGCAGCTTAGAAGGGGGGGCAGCATCCTACGAGCAGTACTTC. The rearrangement links TRBV7-2 to TRBJ2-7; tentative D call: TRBD2 (7 bases). CDR1 is SGHTA and CDR2 is FQGNSA in the germline V gene. The CDR3 is made up of 16 amino acids. Deletions cut 1 base from V and 1 base from J, with 14 bases between. Combining the CDR3 with reference TRBV7-2 and TRBJ2-7 gives the whole variable domain GAGVSQSPSNKVTEKGKDVELRCDPISGHTALYWYRQSLGQGLEFLIYFQGNSAPDKSGLPSDRFSAERTGGSVSTLTIQRTQQEDSAVYLCASSLEGGAASYEQYFGPGTRLTVT.

The chain has TRBV11-1 and TRBJ1-5, with 8 bases fitting TRBD1. The CDR3 length is 13 residues. V lost 3 bases and J lost 5; bases outside the gene matches: 0. Germline loops: CDR1 SGHAT, CDR2 FQDESV (reference sequence). CDR3 DNA: TGTGCCAGCAGCTTGGACAGGGATCAGCCCCAGCATTTT. Amino acid sequence: CASSLDRDQPQHF.

The V and J genes are TRBV19 and TRBJ1-4, with D perhaps matching TRBD1 (6 bases). This CDR3 spans 15 amino acids. Trimming left V 5 bases short and J 8 bases short, with 18 bases between. CDR1 and CDR2 from the germline V gene are LNHDA and SQIVND (reference sequence). In DNA, the CDR3 is TGTGCCAGTAGTCCATTGGACAGTTTATACGAAAAACTGTTTTTT. It specifies CASSPLDSLYEKLFF.

This chain connects TRBV12-5 to TRBJ1-4; D possibly corresponds to TRBD1 (5 bases). This CDR3 is built from 20 residues. Trimming removed 2 bases from V and 5 bases from J, with 27 bases in between. Per germline, CDR1 LGHNT and CDR2 FRNRAP. The CDR3, as DNA: TGTGCTAGTGGTTTGCTCTTAGACGGCAGGGAACAGTCGCGCAATGAAAAACTGTTTTTT. It translates to CASGLLLDGREQSRNEKLFF. Full variable domain (outside the CDR3, taken from reference TRBV12-5 and TRBJ1-4): DARVTQTPRHKVTEMGQEVTMRCQPILGHNTVFWYRQTMMQGLELLAYFRNRAPLDDSGMPKDRFSAEMPDATLATLKIQPSEPRDSAVYFCASGLLLDGREQSRNEKLFFGSGTQLSVL.

This chain uses TRBV27 with TRBJ2-5; D gene unclear. The CDR3 has 15 amino acids. V was shortened by 7 bases and J by 2 bases, with 17 bases between the two germline ends. Germline V gene sequence: CDR1 MNHEY, CDR2 SMNVEV (reference sequence). CDR3 loop: CASKLTTVSQETQYF. The DNA of the CDR3 is TGTGCCAGCAAGCTTACAACAGTCTCGCAAGAGACCCAGTACTTC.

This rearrangement joins TRBV5-1 to TRBJ2-2; the match to TRBD1 covers 7 bases. The CDR3 extends over 15 amino acids. The ends lost 2 bases at V and 4 bases at J; junction bases unmatched: 5. Germline-derived CDR1 and CDR2 are SGHRS and YFSETQ. The CDR3 DNA reads as TGCGCCAGCAGCTTACGACAGGGAACCACCGGGGAGCTGTTTTTT. This encodes CASSLRQGTTGELFF.

J is TRBJ1-2 and V is TRBV10-3, with 8 bases identical to TRBD1. Trimming cost V 7 bases and J 3 bases; bases outside gene matches: 4. CDR1 and CDR2 from the germline V gene are ENHRY and SYGVKD. This CDR3 region has 13 residues. CDR3 DNA sequence: TGTGCCATCACACCGACAGGGGACTATGGCTACACCTTC. This encodes CAITPTGDYGYTF.

The genes are TRBV5-4 and TRBJ2-3; tentative D call: TRBD1 (5 bases). The germline V and J ends were trimmed by 1 base and 2 bases, with 14 bases remaining between them. The CDR3 spans 16 residues. The germline V gene has CDR1 SGHNT and CDR2 YYREEE (reference sequence). The CDR3 spells CASSLMFDRTTDTQYF. CDR3 in DNA: TGTGCCAGCAGCTTGATGTTTGACAGAACCACAGATACGCAGTATTTT.

V and J are TRBV4-3 and TRBJ1-5; D might be TRBD1 (5 bases). Deletions cut 4 bases from V and 0 bases from J, with 10 bases between. CDR3 length equals 15 residues. Per the germline V gene, CDR1 is LGHNA and CDR2 is YSLEER. This CDR3 reads CASSLGLRSNQPQHF. The CDR3, as DNA: TGCGCCAGCAGCCTGGGACTTCGTAGCAATCAGCCCCAGCATTTT.

The chain employs TRBV28 and TRBJ1-2, with TRBD1 matching over 7 bases. CDR1 and CDR2 (germline): MDHEN, SYDVKM. J was trimmed by 4 bases and V by 6 bases; bases with no gene match: 5. This CDR3 comprises 13 residues. The CDR3 sequence is CASRRDSLYGYTF. In DNA, the CDR3 is TGTGCCAGCAGGCGGGACAGCCTCTATGGCTACACCTTC.

The chain links TRBV5-6 to TRBJ1-1; D perhaps matches TRBD1 (6 bases). Trimming left V 4 bases short and J 3 bases short, with 19 bases between. Germline CDR1 and CDR2: SGHDT and YYEEEE. The CDR3 totals 16 residues. CDR3: CASSNLGGGIDTEAFF. For the CDR3, the DNA is TGTGCCAGCAGCAACCTAGGGGGAGGGATCGACACTGAAGCTTTCTTT.

This chain connects TRBV5-1 to TRBJ2-5; D is undetermined. Germline V gene data show CDR1 as SGHRS and CDR2 as YFSETQ. The CDR3 runs to 14 residues. Trimming removed 0 bases at V and 5 bases at J, with 11 bases between. The CDR3 reads CASSLGVGHETQYF. CDR3 nucleotide sequence: TGCGCCAGCAGCTTGGGTGTGGGCCACGAGACCCAGTACTTC.

V and J are TRBV2 and TRBJ2-5; 11 positions match TRBD2. This CDR3 has 17 residues. CDR1 is SNHLY, CDR2 FYNNEI, per germline. The J segment lost 1 base and the V segment lost 6 bases, leaving 10 bases of the junction unmatched. The chain's CDR3 is CASRSMGTSGIQETQYF. The CDR3 DNA follows: TGTGCCAGCAGATCAATGGGGACTAGCGGAATCCAAGAGACCCAGTACTTC.

This chain connects TRBV5-6 to TRBJ2-5, with 13 bases fitting TRBD2. This CDR3 spans 15 amino acids. The V segment lost 2 bases and the J segment 3 bases; nucleotides outside the gene matches: 1. Germline assignment: CDR1 SGHDT and CDR2 YYEEEE. The CDR3 region is CASSFGLAGEETQYF. The CDR3 DNA is TGTGCCAGCAGCTTCGGACTAGCGGGGGAAGAGACCCAGTACTTC.

The chain joins TRBV6-5 to TRBJ1-4; the D gene is possibly TRBD1 (5 bases). Germline V gives CDR1 MNHEY, CDR2 SVGAGI. The CDR3 contains 12 residues. With 2 bases removed from V and 8 bases from J, the gap between germline ends came to 6 bases. The CDR3 nucleotides read TGTGCCAGCAGTTACGGGGGGGAAAAACTGTTTTTT. It translates to CASSYGGEKLFF.

The rearrangement joins TRBV5-1 to TRBJ1-1; D uncertain. Germline lookup yields CDR1 SGHRS and CDR2 YFSETQ. Trimming shortened V by 4 bases and J by 1 base, and 11 bases separated the two germline ends. CDR3 length: 14 amino acids. The CDR3 DNA is TGCGCCAGCAGCCCCCCATCCGGGAACACTGAAGCTTTCTTT. This codes for CASSPPSGNTEAFF.

This rearrangement joins TRBV5-1 to TRBJ2-5; 9 positions match TRBD2. Germline CDR1 and CDR2: SGHRS and YFSETQ. The V gene end was trimmed by 0 bases and the J gene end by 2 bases; junction bases not matched to a gene: 5. The CDR3 sequence is 16 residues long. In nucleotides, the CDR3 is TGCGCCAGCAGCTTGGAAGGAGCGGGGGGACAAGAGACCCAGTACTTC. Translated: CASSLEGAGGQETQYF.

For the CDR3, the DNA is TGTGCCAGCAGCCCCGAGGCGGGCACTGAAGCTTTCTTT. Its protein product is CASSPEAGTEAFF. The chain has TRBV7-9 and TRBJ1-1; no clear D. CDR1 and CDR2 from the germline V gene are SEHNR and FQNEAQ (reference sequence). Trimming took off 5 bases at V and 4 bases at J, with 11 bases between the two ends. The CDR3 has 13 residues.

The chain recombines TRBV7-2 with TRBJ1-4; D gene unclear. Trimming pared 3 bases from V and 0 bases from J, leaving 2 bases between. The CDR3 sequence is 13 residues long. CDR1 is SGHTA and CDR2 is FQGNSA in the germline V gene. CDR3 DNA sequence: TGTGCCAGCAGCTTCACAACTAATGAAAAACTGTTTTTT. This sequence encodes CASSFTTNEKLFF.

The genes are TRBV4-3 and TRBJ2-1; 10 positions match TRBD2. Germline V gene sequence: CDR1 LGHNA, CDR2 YSLEER. CDR3 length: 17 residues. The ends lost 2 bases at V and 3 bases at J; junction bases unmatched: 7. For the CDR3, the DNA is TGCGCCAGCAGCCAACAATTTATAGCGGGGGGCTACAATGAGCAGTTCTTC. This codes for CASSQQFIAGGYNEQFF.